Listed below are T cell receptor beta chains from one sample, sequenced in a study of shared clonotypes between healthy human individuals. Method: immunoSEQ multiplex PCR; TCRdb's copy keeps in-frame clones and lacks some. The sample lists millions of clones; approximately 93% were seen once. Sequencing was performed on naive CD4+ T cells from PBMCs. The receptor set was obtained from a young man in good health. Some clones in this sample may be carry-over from other donors' samples. Both conserved end residues are part of each CDR3. Fields, in order: V gene, J gene, clone size, D gene, CDR3 DNA, CDR3 protein. The D gene is left open where the match is weak. The size of a clone is reported for some rows only, either as once, few or many, or as a class for expanded clones.

v_gene: TRBV10-3
j_gene: TRBJ2-7
abundance: .
d_gene: .
CDR3nt: TGTGCCATCATGGGTTCCCACGAGCAGTACTTC
CDR3aa: CAIMGSHEQYF

v_gene: TRBV18
j_gene: TRBJ1-1
abundance: .
d_gene: .
CDR3nt: TGTGCCAGCTCACCGGACACAAGGTCGAACGTGAACACTGAAGCTTTCTTT
CDR3aa: CASSPDTRSNVNTEAFF

v_gene: TRBV14
j_gene: TRBJ2-5
abundance: .
d_gene: TRBD2
CDR3nt: TGTGCCAGCAGCCCGGGACTAGCGGCAACACAAAGCGTTTTGGAGACCCAGTACTTC
CDR3aa: CASSPGLAATQSVLETQYF

v_gene: TRBV7-8
j_gene: TRBJ1-2
abundance: .
d_gene: .
CDR3nt: TGTGCCAGCAGCCCGACCGGGACTGGGAACTATGGCTACACCTTC
CDR3aa: CASSPTGTGNYGYTF

v_gene: TRBV6-1
j_gene: TRBJ1-3
abundance: .
d_gene: .
CDR3nt: TGTGCCAGCACCCTAACGACAGCCTCTGGAAACACCATATATTTT
CDR3aa: CASTLTTASGNTIYF

v_gene: TRBV23-1
j_gene: TRBJ1-1
abundance: few
d_gene: .
CDR3nt: TGCGCCAGCAGTCAATCGAGAGTACTGAACACTGAAGCTTTCTTT
CDR3aa: CASSQSRVLNTEAFF

v_gene: TRBV10-3
j_gene: TRBJ2-1
abundance: .
d_gene: TRBD1
CDR3nt: TGTGCCATCAGAACGGGACAGGGTCAAGATGATGAGCAGTTCTTC
CDR3aa: CAIRTGQGQDDEQFF

v_gene: TRBV7-2
j_gene: TRBJ1-4
abundance: .
d_gene: .
CDR3nt: TGTGCCAGCAGCTTAGTACCTTTTTCCCGCGAAAAACTGTTTTTT
CDR3aa: CASSLVPFSREKLFF

v_gene: TRBV18
j_gene: TRBJ1-1
abundance: .
d_gene: .
CDR3nt: TGTGCCAGCTCACCCGGGCAGAACACTGAAGCTTTCTTT
CDR3aa: CASSPGQNTEAFF

v_gene: TRBV5-4
j_gene: TRBJ2-7
abundance: .
d_gene: TRBD2
CDR3nt: TGTGCCAGCAGCTTTTGGGCTAGCGGGACTTCCTACGAGCAGTACTTC
CDR3aa: CASSFWASGTSYEQYF

v_gene: TRBV6-6
j_gene: TRBJ1-2
abundance: .
d_gene: .
CDR3nt: TGTGCCAGCAGTCCTACAGGGAGCGGCTACACCTTC
CDR3aa: CASSPTGSGYTF

v_gene: TRBV5-5
j_gene: TRBJ2-7
abundance: .
d_gene: .
CDR3nt: TGTGCCAGCAGCTTCACCTTCACCTACGAGCAGTACTTC
CDR3aa: CASSFTFTYEQYF

v_gene: TRBV11-2
j_gene: TRBJ2-1
abundance: .
d_gene: TRBD2
CDR3nt: TGTGCCAGCAGCTTAGTTTCCGCGGGAGGGCCCAGGGAGCAGTTCTTC
CDR3aa: CASSLVSAGGPREQFF

v_gene: TRBV5-1
j_gene: TRBJ1-4
abundance: .
d_gene: .
CDR3nt: TGCGCCAGCAGCTTTGGTGGGAATGAAAAACTGTTTTTT
CDR3aa: CASSFGGNEKLFF

v_gene: TRBV6-5
j_gene: TRBJ2-7
abundance: .
d_gene: .
CDR3nt: TGTGCCAGCAGCCCCACGTCTTTGGGAGTCGGCGAGCAGTACTTC
CDR3aa: CASSPTSLGVGEQYF

v_gene: TRBV5-1
j_gene: TRBJ2-6
abundance: .
d_gene: .
CDR3nt: TGCGCCAGCAGCTTGGCCAACTCTGGGGCCAACGTCCTGACTTTC
CDR3aa: CASSLANSGANVLTF

v_gene: TRBV19
j_gene: TRBJ1-1
abundance: few
d_gene: .
CDR3nt: TGTGCCAGTAGTCCTCGAACGAACACTGAAGCTTTCTTT
CDR3aa: CASSPRTNTEAFF

v_gene: TRBV6-1
j_gene: TRBJ2-2
abundance: few
d_gene: .
CDR3nt: TGTGCCAGCACTAGGGGCACCGGGGAGCTGTTTTTT
CDR3aa: CASTRGTGELFF

v_gene: TRBV25-1
j_gene: TRBJ2-7
abundance: .
d_gene: TRBD1
CDR3nt: TGTGCCAGCAGTGAAGAGGGGGCAATCTCCTACGAGCAGTACTTC
CDR3aa: CASSEEGAISYEQYF

v_gene: TRBV18
j_gene: TRBJ2-7
abundance: .
d_gene: .
CDR3nt: TGTGCCAGCTCACCAGCGGCACAGTCCGGAATCTACGAGCAGTACTTC
CDR3aa: CASSPAAQSGIYEQYF

v_gene: TRBV18
j_gene: TRBJ1-2
abundance: .
d_gene: TRBD1
CDR3nt: TGTGCCAGCTCACCCGGACAGGTGTCCCACCTATCGCATGGCTACACCTTC
CDR3aa: CASSPGQVSHLSHGYTF

v_gene: TRBV5-1
j_gene: TRBJ2-1
abundance: .
d_gene: .
CDR3nt: TGCGCCAGCAGCCAAGGCTCTGGGGGGGAGCAGTTCTTC
CDR3aa: CASSQGSGGEQFF

v_gene: TRBV5-1
j_gene: TRBJ2-7
abundance: once
d_gene: .
CDR3nt: TGCGCCAGCAGCTCACAGTACGAGCAGTACTTC
CDR3aa: CASSSQYEQYF

v_gene: TRBV2
j_gene: TRBJ2-3
abundance: .
d_gene: TRBD2
CDR3nt: TGTGCCGGGTCGACTAGCGGGAAAACAGATACGCAGTATTTT
CDR3aa: CAGSTSGKTDTQYF

v_gene: TRBV5-6
j_gene: TRBJ1-4
abundance: .
d_gene: .
CDR3nt: TGTGCCAGCAGCTTGGCCGGGCAGGACTACGGAAAACTGTTTTTT
CDR3aa: CASSLAGQDYGKLFF

v_gene: TRBV5-1
j_gene: TRBJ1-2
abundance: .
d_gene: TRBD1
CDR3nt: TGCGCCAGCAGCCAGACCCCGGGACAGCACGATGGCTACACCTTC
CDR3aa: CASSQTPGQHDGYTF

v_gene: TRBV7-9
j_gene: TRBJ2-2
abundance: .
d_gene: TRBD2
CDR3nt: TGTGCCAGCGCCCTAGCGGGAATGGCCGGGGAGCTGTTTTTT
CDR3aa: CASALAGMAGELFF

v_gene: TRBV27
j_gene: TRBJ2-5
abundance: .
d_gene: .
CDR3nt: TGTGCCAGCAGTTGGGCGGATGGGGGCGCGGAGACCCAGTACTTC
CDR3aa: CASSWADGGAETQYF

v_gene: TRBV7-9
j_gene: TRBJ2-1
abundance: .
d_gene: TRBD2
CDR3nt: TGTGCCAGCAGTCCGAGTGGAGCGGGATCATACAATGAGCAGTTCTTC
CDR3aa: CASSPSGAGSYNEQFF

v_gene: TRBV9
j_gene: TRBJ2-1
abundance: .
d_gene: TRBD1
CDR3nt: TGTGCCAGCAGCGTAGCAGGGACAGGGGGGTCCCATGAGCAGTTCTTC
CDR3aa: CASSVAGTGGSHEQFF

v_gene: TRBV11-2
j_gene: TRBJ2-7
abundance: .
d_gene: .
CDR3nt: TGTGCCAGCAGCCATGAACTGACAGCCCCCCACGAGCAGTACTTC
CDR3aa: CASSHELTAPHEQYF

v_gene: TRBV5-1
j_gene: TRBJ2-2
abundance: .
d_gene: TRBD2
CDR3nt: TGCGCCAGCAGCTTCGGGCTAGCGGTGAACACCGGGGAGCTGTTTTTT
CDR3aa: CASSFGLAVNTGELFF

v_gene: TRBV6-1
j_gene: TRBJ2-7
abundance: .
d_gene: .
CDR3nt: TGTGCCAGCAGTGAAGCAGTCTCCCCATTCTACGAGCAGTACTTC
CDR3aa: CASSEAVSPFYEQYF

v_gene: TRBV6-5
j_gene: TRBJ1-1
abundance: .
d_gene: .
CDR3nt: TGTGCCAGCGGCCCCCCCGGGACACCTCTACAAGCTTTCTTT
CDR3aa: CASGPPGTPLQAFF

v_gene: TRBV5-1
j_gene: TRBJ2-1
abundance: .
d_gene: .
CDR3nt: TGCGCCAGCAGCTTAGGGTTGAGCTCCTACAATGAGCAGTTCTTC
CDR3aa: CASSLGLSSYNEQFF

v_gene: TRBV4-1
j_gene: TRBJ1-4
abundance: once
d_gene: TRBD1
CDR3nt: TGCGCCAGCAGCCGGGACAGGGGAAATGAAAAACTGTTTTTT
CDR3aa: CASSRDRGNEKLFF